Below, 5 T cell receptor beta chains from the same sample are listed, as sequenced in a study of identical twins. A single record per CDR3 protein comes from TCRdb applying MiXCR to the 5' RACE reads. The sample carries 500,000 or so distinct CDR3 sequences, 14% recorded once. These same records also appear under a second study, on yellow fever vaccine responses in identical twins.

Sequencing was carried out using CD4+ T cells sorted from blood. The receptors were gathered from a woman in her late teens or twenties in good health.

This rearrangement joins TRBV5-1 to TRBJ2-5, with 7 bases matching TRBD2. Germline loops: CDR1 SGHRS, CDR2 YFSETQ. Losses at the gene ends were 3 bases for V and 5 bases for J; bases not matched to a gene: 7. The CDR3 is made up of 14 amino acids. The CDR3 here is CASSSGDYKETQYF. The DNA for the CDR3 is TGCGCCAGCAGCTCGGGGGACTATAAGGAGACCCAGTACTTC.

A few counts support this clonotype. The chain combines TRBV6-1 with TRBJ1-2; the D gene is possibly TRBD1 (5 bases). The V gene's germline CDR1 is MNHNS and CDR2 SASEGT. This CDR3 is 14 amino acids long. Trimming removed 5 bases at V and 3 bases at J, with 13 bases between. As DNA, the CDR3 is TGTGCCAGCAGTCTGTCCAGGGAGTACTATGGCTACACCTTC. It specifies CASSLSREYYGYTF.

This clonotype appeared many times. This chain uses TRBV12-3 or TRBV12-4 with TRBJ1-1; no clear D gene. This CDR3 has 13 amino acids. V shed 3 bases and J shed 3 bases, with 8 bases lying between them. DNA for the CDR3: TGTGCCAGCAGTTTCGGTGAGGACACTGAAGCTTTCTTT. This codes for CASSFGEDTEAFF.

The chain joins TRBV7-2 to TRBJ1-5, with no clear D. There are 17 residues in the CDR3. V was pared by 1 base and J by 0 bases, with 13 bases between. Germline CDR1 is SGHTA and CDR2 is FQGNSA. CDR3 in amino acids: CASSLVRSGVSNQPQHF. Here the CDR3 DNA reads TGTGCCAGCAGCTTAGTAAGGTCAGGCGTTAGCAATCAGCCCCAGCATTTT.

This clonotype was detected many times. CDR3: CASSLDGRATGYTF. The CDR3 DNA is TGTGCCAGCAGTTTAGATGGCAGGGCAACTGGCTACACCTTC. The V and J genes are TRBV12-3 or TRBV12-4 and TRBJ1-2; TRBD1 might be the D (5 bases). Trimming shortened V by 1 base and J by 7 bases, and 13 bases separated the two germline ends. CDR3 length equals 14 residues.